Listed below are T cell receptor beta chains from one sample, sequenced in a study of blood T cell repertoires in COVID-19. Using immunoSEQ multiplex PCR, the repertoire was profiled, and TCRdb retains in-frame clones only, with some absent. Among about 190,000 clones listed, 65% to 80% were seen once. Sequenced input: peripheral blood. All receptors come from a man aged 45-65 years who had recovered from COVID-19. Both conserved end residues are part of each CDR3. The order of the fields is CDR3 DNA, CDR3 protein, CDR3 length, J gene, clone size, V gene, D gene. A D gene is named only where the DNA matches it firmly. Rows may omit the clone size; those that give it use once, few, many or a size class.

CDR3nt: TGTGCCAGCAGTTTATCCGCACAGGGAATGAGGGAGACCCAGTACTTC
CDR3aa: CASSLSAQGMRETQYF
len: 16
j_gene: TRBJ2-5
abundance: .
v_gene: TRBV27
d_gene: .

CDR3nt: TGTGCCAGCAGAAATAGCGGGAGGGATGAGCAGTTCTTC
CDR3aa: CASRNSGRDEQFF
len: 13
j_gene: TRBJ2-1
abundance: .
v_gene: TRBV28
d_gene: TRBD2

CDR3nt: TGTGCCAGCAGCTTAGCGCTTGGTAGCGGGAGTTCCCAGTTCTTC
CDR3aa: CASSLALGSGSSQFF
len: 15
j_gene: TRBJ2-1
abundance: .
v_gene: TRBV7-2
d_gene: TRBD2

CDR3nt: TGTGCCATCAGTGAGGGCCCTAATCAGCCCCAGCATTTT
CDR3aa: CAISEGPNQPQHF
len: 13
j_gene: TRBJ1-5
abundance: .
v_gene: TRBV10-3
d_gene: .

CDR3nt: TGTGCCAGCAGTCTCACAGGGAACACCTACAATGAGCAGTTCTTC
CDR3aa: CASSLTGNTYNEQFF
len: 15
j_gene: TRBJ2-1
abundance: .
v_gene: TRBV11-1
d_gene: .

CDR3nt: TGTGCCAGTAGTATGGGTAGCGGGACTCACGAGCAGTACTTC
CDR3aa: CASSMGSGTHEQYF
len: 14
j_gene: TRBJ2-7
abundance: .
v_gene: TRBV19
d_gene: TRBD2

CDR3nt: TGCGCCAGCAGCCAAGATATTGCTAGAGGCACCGGGGAGCTGTTTTTT
CDR3aa: CASSQDIARGTGELFF
len: 16
j_gene: TRBJ2-2
abundance: .
v_gene: TRBV4-1
d_gene: .

CDR3nt: TGTGCCAGCCTAGGTCGGGGGTGGGAGACCCAGTACTTC
CDR3aa: CASLGRGWETQYF
len: 13
j_gene: TRBJ2-5
abundance: .
v_gene: TRBV12-3/TRBV12-4
d_gene: .

CDR3nt: TGTGCCAGCAGTGCAACCCGCGGTGGGGAGACCCAGTACTTC
CDR3aa: CASSATRGGETQYF
len: 14
j_gene: TRBJ2-5
abundance: .
v_gene: TRBV27
d_gene: .

CDR3nt: TGTGCCAGCAGCTTAGTAGGCGGGAGGGACTACAATGAGCAGTTCTTC
CDR3aa: CASSLVGGRDYNEQFF
len: 16
j_gene: TRBJ2-1
abundance: .
v_gene: TRBV7-2
d_gene: TRBD2

CDR3nt: TGCGCCAGCAGCCAGGATCAGGGGGCTTCCCACAATGAGCAGTTCTTC
CDR3aa: CASSQDQGASHNEQFF
len: 16
j_gene: TRBJ2-1
abundance: .
v_gene: TRBV4-1
d_gene: TRBD1

CDR3nt: TGTGCCAGCAGGGGACAGGGTAACACCGGGGAGCTGTTTTTT
CDR3aa: CASRGQGNTGELFF
len: 14
j_gene: TRBJ2-2
abundance: .
v_gene: TRBV7-9
d_gene: TRBD1

CDR3nt: TGTGCCAGCAGCAGGGAGGGCCGCTACAATGAGCAGTTCTTC
CDR3aa: CASSREGRYNEQFF
len: 14
j_gene: TRBJ2-1
abundance: .
v_gene: TRBV14
d_gene: TRBD2

CDR3nt: TGTGCCAGCAGCTGGAGAGGACAGGGAGGGCCCGAAGCTTTCTTT
CDR3aa: CASSWRGQGGPEAFF
len: 15
j_gene: TRBJ1-1
abundance: .
v_gene: TRBV7-2
d_gene: TRBD1

CDR3nt: TGCAGCGCTGGGGACAGGAACGAGCAGTACTTC
CDR3aa: CSAGDRNEQYF
len: 11
j_gene: TRBJ2-7
abundance: few
v_gene: TRBV29-1
d_gene: TRBD1

CDR3nt: TGTGCCAGCAGCGAATTGACAGGGGAGGGAGATACGCAGTATTTT
CDR3aa: CASSELTGEGDTQYF
len: 15
j_gene: TRBJ2-3
abundance: .
v_gene: TRBV2
d_gene: .

CDR3nt: TGTGCCAGCAGCCGAGGACAGTTCAACACTGAAGCTTTCTTT
CDR3aa: CASSRGQFNTEAFF
len: 14
j_gene: TRBJ1-1
abundance: .
v_gene: TRBV9
d_gene: .

CDR3nt: TGTGCCAGCAGCCAAGCACTGGGGCTTTTCGAGCAGTACTTC
CDR3aa: CASSQALGLFEQYF
len: 14
j_gene: TRBJ2-7
abundance: once
v_gene: TRBV5-6
d_gene: .

CDR3nt: TGTGCCTGGACAGGGCTACCGAACACTGAAGCTTTCTTT
CDR3aa: CAWTGLPNTEAFF
len: 13
j_gene: TRBJ1-1
abundance: once
v_gene: TRBV30
d_gene: .

CDR3nt: TGTGCCAGCAGTGTCGCCAGAACTAGTTACGAGCAGTACTTC
CDR3aa: CASSVARTSYEQYF
len: 14
j_gene: TRBJ2-7
abundance: .
v_gene: TRBV2
d_gene: .